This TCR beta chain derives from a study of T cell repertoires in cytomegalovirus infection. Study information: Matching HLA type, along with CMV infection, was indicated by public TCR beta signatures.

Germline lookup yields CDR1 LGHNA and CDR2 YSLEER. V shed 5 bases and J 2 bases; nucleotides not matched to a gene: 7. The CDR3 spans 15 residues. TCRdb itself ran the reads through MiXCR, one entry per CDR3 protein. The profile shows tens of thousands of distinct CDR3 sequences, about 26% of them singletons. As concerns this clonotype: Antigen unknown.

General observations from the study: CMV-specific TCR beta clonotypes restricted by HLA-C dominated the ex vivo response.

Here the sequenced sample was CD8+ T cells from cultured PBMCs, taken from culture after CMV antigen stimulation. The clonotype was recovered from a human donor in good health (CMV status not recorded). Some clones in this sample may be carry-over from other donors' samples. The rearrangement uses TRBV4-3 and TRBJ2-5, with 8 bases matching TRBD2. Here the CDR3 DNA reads TGCGCCAGCAGCGGAGGTAGCGGGGTACAAGAGACCCAGTACTTC. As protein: CASSGGSGVQETQYF.